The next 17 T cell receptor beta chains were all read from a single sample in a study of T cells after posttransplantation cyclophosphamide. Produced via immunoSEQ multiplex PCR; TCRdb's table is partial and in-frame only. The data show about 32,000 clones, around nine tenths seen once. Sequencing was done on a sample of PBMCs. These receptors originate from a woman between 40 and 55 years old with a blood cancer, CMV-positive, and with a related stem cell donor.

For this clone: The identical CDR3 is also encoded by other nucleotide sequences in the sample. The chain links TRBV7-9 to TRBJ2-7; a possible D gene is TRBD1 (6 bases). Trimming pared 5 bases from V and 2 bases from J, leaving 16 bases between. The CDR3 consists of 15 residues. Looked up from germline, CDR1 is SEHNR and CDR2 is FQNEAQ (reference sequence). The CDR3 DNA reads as TGTGCCAGCAGCCACCGAACAGGGTTCCCCTACGAGCAGTACTTC. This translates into CASSHRTGFPYEQYF.

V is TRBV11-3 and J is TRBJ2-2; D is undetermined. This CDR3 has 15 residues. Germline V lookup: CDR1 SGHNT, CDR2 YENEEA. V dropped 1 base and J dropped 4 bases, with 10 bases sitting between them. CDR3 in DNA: TGTGCCAGCAGCTTAGCGAGCCAGGCCACCGGGGAGCTGTTTTTT. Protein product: CASSLASQATGELFF.

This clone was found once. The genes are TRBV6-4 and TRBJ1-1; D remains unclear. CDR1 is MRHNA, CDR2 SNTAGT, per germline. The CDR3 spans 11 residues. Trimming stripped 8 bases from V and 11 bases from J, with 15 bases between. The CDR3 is CASRVLHEAFF. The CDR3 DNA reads TGTGCCAGCCGTGTACTCCACGAGGCTTTCTTT.

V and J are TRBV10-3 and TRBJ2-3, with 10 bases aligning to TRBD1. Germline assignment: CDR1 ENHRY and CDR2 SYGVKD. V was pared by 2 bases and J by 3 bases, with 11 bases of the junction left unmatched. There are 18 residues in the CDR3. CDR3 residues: CAISEREPGQGRTDTQYF. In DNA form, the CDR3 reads TGTGCCATCAGTGAGCGAGAGCCGGGACAGGGGAGGACAGATACGCAGTATTTT.

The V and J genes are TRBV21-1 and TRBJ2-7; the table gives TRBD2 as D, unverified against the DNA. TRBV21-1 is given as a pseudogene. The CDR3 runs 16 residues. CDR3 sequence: CASSKPLAGGPGEQYF. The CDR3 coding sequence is TGTGCCAGCAGCAAACCCCTAGCGGGGGGGCCAGGGGAGCAGTACTTC.

The CDR3 DNA is TGTGCCAGCAGCTTATCGGCGGGATTTAATCAGCCCCAGCATTTT. It is translated as CASSLSAGFNQPQHF. The chain is built from TRBV7-9 and TRBJ1-5; D is undetermined. This CDR3 is 15 amino acids long. Trimming took 2 bases from V and 4 from J, leaving 12 bases between them. Germline V gives CDR1 SEHNR, CDR2 FQNEAQ (reference sequence).

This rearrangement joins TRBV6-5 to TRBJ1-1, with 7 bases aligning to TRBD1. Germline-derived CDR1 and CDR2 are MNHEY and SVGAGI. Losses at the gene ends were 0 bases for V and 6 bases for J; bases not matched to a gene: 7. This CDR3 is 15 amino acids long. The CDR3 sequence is CASSYSMTGLAEAFF. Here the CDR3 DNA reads TGTGCCAGCAGTTACTCAATGACAGGGCTCGCTGAAGCTTTCTTT.

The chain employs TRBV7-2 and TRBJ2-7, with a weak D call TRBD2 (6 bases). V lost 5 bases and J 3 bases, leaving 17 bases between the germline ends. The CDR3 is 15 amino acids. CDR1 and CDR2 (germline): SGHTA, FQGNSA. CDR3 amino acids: CASSPWGDGIYEQYF. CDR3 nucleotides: TGTGCCAGCAGCCCTTGGGGGGACGGGATCTACGAGCAGTACTTC.

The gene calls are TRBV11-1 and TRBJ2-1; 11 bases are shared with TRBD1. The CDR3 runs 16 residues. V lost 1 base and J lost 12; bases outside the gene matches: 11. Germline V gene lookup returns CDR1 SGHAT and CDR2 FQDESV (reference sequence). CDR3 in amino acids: CASSLVRGTGGLVQFF. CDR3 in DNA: TGTGCCAGCAGCTTAGTTAGAGGGACAGGGGGTTTGGTGCAGTTCTTC. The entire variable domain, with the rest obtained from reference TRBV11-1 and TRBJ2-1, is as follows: EAEVAQSPRYKITEKSQAVAFWCDPISGHATLYWYRQILGQGPELLVQFQDESVVDDSQLPKDRFSAERLKGVDSTLKIQPAELGDSAMYLCASSLVRGTGGLVQFFGPGTRLTVL.

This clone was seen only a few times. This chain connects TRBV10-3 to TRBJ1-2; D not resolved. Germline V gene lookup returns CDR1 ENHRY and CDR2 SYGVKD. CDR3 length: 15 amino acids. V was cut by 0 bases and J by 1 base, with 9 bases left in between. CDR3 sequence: CAISESKSGNYGYTF. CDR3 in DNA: TGTGCCATCAGTGAGTCTAAGTCCGGTAACTATGGCTACACCTTC.

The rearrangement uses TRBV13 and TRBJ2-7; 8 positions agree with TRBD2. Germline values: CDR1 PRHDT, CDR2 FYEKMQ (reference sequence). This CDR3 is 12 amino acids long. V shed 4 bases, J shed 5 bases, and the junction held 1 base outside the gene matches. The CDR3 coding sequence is TGTGCCAGCAGCTCGGGGGGGCACGAGCAGTACTTC. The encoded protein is CASSSGGHEQYF.

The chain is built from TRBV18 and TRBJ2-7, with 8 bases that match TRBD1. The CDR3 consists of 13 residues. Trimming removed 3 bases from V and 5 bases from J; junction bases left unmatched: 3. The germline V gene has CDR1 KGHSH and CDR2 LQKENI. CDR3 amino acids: CASSPDRVNEQYF. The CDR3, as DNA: TGTGCCAGCTCACCGGACAGGGTCAACGAGCAGTACTTC.

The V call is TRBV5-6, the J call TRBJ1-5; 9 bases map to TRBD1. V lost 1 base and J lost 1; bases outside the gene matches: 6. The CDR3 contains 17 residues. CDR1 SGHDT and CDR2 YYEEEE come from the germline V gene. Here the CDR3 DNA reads TGTGCCAGCAGCTTGTTAGGACAGGGGCCCAGCAATCAGCCCCAGCATTTT. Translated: CASSLLGQGPSNQPQHF.

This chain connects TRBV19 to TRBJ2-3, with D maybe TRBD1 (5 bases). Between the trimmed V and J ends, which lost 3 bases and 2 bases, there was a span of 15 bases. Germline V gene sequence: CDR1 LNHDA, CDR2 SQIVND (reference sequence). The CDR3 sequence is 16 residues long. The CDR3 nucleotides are TGTGCCAGTAGTATGGCGACAGCCAGCCCCACAGATACGCAGTATTTT. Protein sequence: CASSMATASPTDTQYF.

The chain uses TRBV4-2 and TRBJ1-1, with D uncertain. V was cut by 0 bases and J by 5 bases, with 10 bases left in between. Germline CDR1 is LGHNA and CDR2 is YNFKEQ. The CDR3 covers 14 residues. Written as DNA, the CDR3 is TGTGCCAGCAGCCAAGACCCCGGTAATACTGAAGCTTTCTTT. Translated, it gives CASSQDPGNTEAFF.

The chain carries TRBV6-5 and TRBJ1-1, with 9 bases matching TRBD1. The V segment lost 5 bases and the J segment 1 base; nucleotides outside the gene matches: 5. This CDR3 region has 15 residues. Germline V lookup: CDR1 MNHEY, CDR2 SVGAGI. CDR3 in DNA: TGTGCCAGCAGTGGGGGGACAGGGCCGAACACTGAAGCTTTCTTT. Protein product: CASSGGTGPNTEAFF.

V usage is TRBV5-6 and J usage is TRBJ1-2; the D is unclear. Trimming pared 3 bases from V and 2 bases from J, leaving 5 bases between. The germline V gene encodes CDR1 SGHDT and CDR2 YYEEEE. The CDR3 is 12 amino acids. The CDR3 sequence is CASSSGNYGYTF. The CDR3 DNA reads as TGTGCCAGCAGCTCAGGAAACTATGGCTACACCTTC.